These 16 T cell receptor beta chains share one sample of origin, sequenced in a study of neurological immune-mediated disorders (dated by TCRdb to between 2019 and 2020). The library was generated by 5' RACE. Sequencing took place on an Illumina HiSeq 2500. TCRdb trimmed public reads at Q25 via fastp, called clones via MiXCR and kept in-frame beta chains. Here each entry gathers all rows of one CDR3 protein and keeps the most common genes and DNA. The sample records around 68,000 distinct CDR3 sequences, about 4% of which are singletons. The ten largest clones add up to 2.5% to 3% of the sample. The sequencing input was PBMCs. These receptors all stem from a man aged 50 to 59 with multiple sclerosis.

This clonotype was detected ten times or more. The V gene is TRBV5-6, the J gene TRBJ2-1, with D perhaps TRBD2 (5 bases). Germline CDR1 is SGHDT and CDR2 is YYEEEE. This CDR3 comprises 14 residues. V lost 7 bases and J 7 bases, leaving 18 bases between the germline ends. The CDR3 loop reads CASQRSGVLNEQFF. The CDR3 bases are TGTGCCAGCCAGCGGTCCGGGGTACTAAATGAGCAGTTCTTC. The whole variable domain, filled in from reference TRBV5-6 and TRBJ2-1, reads DAGVTQSPTHLIKTRGQQVTLRCSPKSGHDTVSWYQQALGQGPQFIFQYYEEEERQRGNFPDRFSGHQFPNYSSELNVNALLLGDSALYLCASQRSGVLNEQFFGPGTRLTVL.

This clonotype showed up many times. The J gene is TRBJ2-1, the V gene TRBV6-4; 8 bases match TRBD1. J was trimmed by 5 bases and V by 3 bases; bases with no gene match: 6. The CDR3 length is 15 residues. CDR1 is MRHNA and CDR2 is SNTAGT in the germline V gene. The CDR3 bases are TGTGCCAGCAGTGATCGGGACAGGTTACACAATGAGCAGTTCTTC. It encodes CASSDRDRLHNEQFF.

This clonotype was counted at least ten times. The chain joins TRBV10-2 to TRBJ1-4; 8 bases fit TRBD1. CDR1 and CDR2 (germline): WSHSY, SAAADI. After removal of 2 bases from V and 6 bases from J, the junction contained 8 bases not matched to a gene. This CDR3 contains 16 residues. CDR3 sequence: CASSEAPGTGYEKLFF. CDR3 in DNA: TGCGCCAGCAGTGAGGCACCAGGGACAGGTTATGAAAAACTGTTTTTT.

This clonotype was observed many times. The CDR3 coding sequence is TGCGCCAGCAGTAGACAGCAAGCGAACACTGAAGCTTTCTTT. It codes for CASSRQQANTEAFF. The V call is TRBV5-1, the J call TRBJ1-1; the D gene is possibly TRBD1 (5 bases). From germline, CDR1 is SGHRS and CDR2 YFSETQ. The CDR3 spans 14 residues. The V and J ends lost 5 bases and 1 base respectively, with 12 bases between them.

This clonotype occurred a few times. A much larger clone differs from this one at a single base, so this may be a read error. The chain joins TRBV7-2 to TRBJ2-3; 8 nucleotides agree with TRBD2. The V and J ends lost 2 bases and 2 bases, in that order; junction bases with no gene match: 6. CDR1 and CDR2 from the germline V gene are SGHTA and FQGNSA. CDR3 length equals 16 residues. The CDR3 here is CASSLNAGGHTDTQYF. The CDR3 DNA sequence: TGTGCCAGCAGCTTAAACGCGGGGGGCCACACAGATACGCAGTATTTT.

This clonotype showed up many times. V usage is TRBV7-2 and J usage is TRBJ1-6; D uncertain. CDR3 length: 14 residues. With 2 bases removed from V and 10 bases from J, the gap between germline ends came to 12 bases. In germline, CDR1 is SGHTA, CDR2 FQGNSA. In nucleotides, the CDR3 is TGTGCCAGCAGCTTATCGTCAGGACGATCACCCCTCCACTTT. This gives the protein CASSLSSGRSPLHF.

This clonotype was found many times. The chain uses TRBV3-1 and TRBJ1-4; 11 bases map to TRBD1. This CDR3 comprises 15 residues. The V and J ends lost 2 bases and 10 bases, in that order; junction bases with no gene match: 6. CDR1 is LGHDT and CDR2 is YNNKEL in the germline V gene (reference sequence). The CDR3 nucleotides read TGTGCCAGCAGCCAAACGGACAGGGGGCGAGGAAAACTGTTTTTT. Protein sequence: CASSQTDRGRGKLFF.

This clonotype was detected many times. The chain is built from TRBV24-1 and TRBJ2-1; D may be TRBD1 or TRBD2 (5 bases each). CDR1 KGHDR and CDR2 SFDVKD come from the germline V gene. The CDR3 contains 16 residues. The ends were cut back, 2 bases at V and 2 bases at J, with 12 bases in the middle. The CDR3 loop reads CATSDSSGRTYNEQFF. The CDR3 region has the DNA TGTGCCACCAGTGATTCGTCGGGACGGACCTACAATGAGCAGTTCTTC.

This clonotype was recorded at least ten times. This chain connects TRBV15 to TRBJ1-2, with D possibly being TRBD1 (6 bases). This CDR3 region has 16 residues. Germline V gene data show CDR1 as LNHNV and CDR2 as YYDKDF (reference sequence). V was cut by 0 bases and J by 6 bases, with 17 bases left in between. CDR3 DNA sequence: TGTGCCACCAGCAGAGATCGGATTAAAACAGGGCATGGCTACACCTTC. Translating it yields CATSRDRIKTGHGYTF.

This clonotype was found many times. This chain joins TRBV7-6 and TRBJ2-5, with 7 bases fitting TRBD1. The V gene end was trimmed by 5 bases and the J gene end by 5 bases; junction bases not matched to a gene: 8. CDR3 size: 14 residues. Germline CDR1 and CDR2: SGHVS and FNYEAQ. CDR3 in amino acids: CASSSPRGPETQYF. CDR3 DNA sequence: TGTGCCAGCAGCAGTCCAAGGGGGCCCGAGACCCAGTACTTC.

At least ten counts were recorded for this clonotype. The chain carries TRBV29-1 and TRBJ1-2, with unresolved D. This CDR3 is 15 amino acids long. Trimming pared 4 bases from V and 4 bases from J, leaving 19 bases between. Germline CDR1 and CDR2: SQVTM and ANQGSEA. DNA of the CDR3: TGCAGCGTTGCCCACCATACAGAAACCTCCTATGGCTACACCTTC. Protein product: CSVAHHTETSYGYTF.

Comment on this clonotype: A clone one base away is much larger, so this may be a read error. The V call is TRBV15, the J call TRBJ1-4; D might be TRBD1 (5 bases). The germline V gene encodes CDR1 LNHNV and CDR2 YYDKDF (reference sequence). Trimming shortened V by 1 base and J by 5 bases, and 8 bases separated the two germline ends. This CDR3 contains 14 residues. The CDR3 sequence is CATSRGKGNEKLFF. The CDR3, as DNA: TGTGCCACCAGCAGAGGTAAGGGGAATGAAAAACTGTTTTTT.

This clonotype was counted many times. The chain links TRBV3-1 to TRBJ1-2; 11 bases agree with TRBD1. The V and J ends lost 9 bases and 6 bases, in that order; junction bases with no gene match: 6. The CDR3 runs 13 residues. CDR1 LGHDT and CDR2 YNNKEL come from the germline V gene (reference sequence). CDR3 residues: CASTGQGAHGYTF. The CDR3 DNA reads TGTGCCAGTACTGGACAGGGGGCGCATGGCTACACCTTC.

This clonotype was counted many times. This chain links TRBV5-1 with TRBJ2-1, with TRBD2 identical over 7 bases. Germline CDR1 reads SGHRS; CDR2 reads YFSETQ. This CDR3 contains 15 residues. The V gene end was trimmed by 2 bases and the J gene end by 9 bases; junction bases not matched to a gene: 11. The CDR3 region is CASSFRSGVLLEQFF. The CDR3 region has the DNA TGCGCCAGCAGCTTTCGGAGCGGGGTGCTTCTTGAGCAGTTCTTC.

This clonotype was observed many times. The gene calls are TRBV10-2 and TRBJ2-2; TRBD2 agrees at 8 bases. V shed 10 bases and J 0 bases; nucleotides not matched to a gene: 7. This CDR3 spans 15 amino acids. Germline V gives CDR1 WSHSY, CDR2 SAAADI. The CDR3 sequence: CATDVAGPNTGELFF. In DNA form, the CDR3 reads TGCGCCACCGATGTAGCGGGGCCGAACACCGGGGAGCTGTTTTTT.

The sample holds many counts of this clonotype. CDR3 nucleotides: TGCAGTGCTAACGGGGCCCCTGGTACGCAGTATTTT. Protein product: CSANGAPGTQYF. V usage is TRBV20-1 and J usage is TRBJ2-3, with D perhaps given as TRBD1 or TRBD2 (5 bases each). The CDR3 runs 12 residues. V shed 4 bases and J shed 8 bases, with 13 bases lying between them. Germline assignment: CDR1 DFQATT and CDR2 SNEGSKA (reference sequence).